This T cell receptor (beta chain) comes out of a study of T cell repertoires in cytomegalovirus infection (dated 2019 in TCRdb). About the study as a whole: Donor HLA type was relevant to the analysis, because carriage of CMV infection together with the matching HLA type was indicated by public TCR beta signatures. Results and caveats for the whole study, not just this receptor: The ex vivo response was dominated by HLA-C-restricted CMV-specific TCR beta clonotypes, which also provided the single most frequent clonotype in two of eight donors. Cumulative frequency of public TCR beta family members discriminated carriers of CMV infection plus the relevant HLA type in this cohort and an independent 352-donor cohort.

V and J lose 6 bases and 4 bases, and a span of 16 bases separates them. The CDR3 runs 14 amino acids, cysteine and phenylalanine included. Left in the record is the CDR3 DNA by itself, 42 bases read in frame from the first base. According to the germline V gene, CDR1 reads MDHEN and CDR2 reads SYDVKM. Turning to this clonotype: No antigen is known for it. The record has no base qualities; no much larger clone is one base away.

The instrument given in TCRdb is Illumina HiSeq 1500. TCRdb handled the public reads itself, with Q25 trimming in fastp and clone calling in MiXCR, and kept productive beta chains. Rows with a matching CDR3 protein are joined into one entry that keeps the most common DNA and genes. For this sample the table gives about 360,000 distinct CDR3 sequences, of which over 15% were detected only once. The top ten constitute 7.5% to 9.5% of the sample. Specimen: PBMCs. The rearranged chain carries TRBV28 and TRBJ2-7, and TRBD2 may be the D gene, going by 5 matching bases. The receptor was isolated from a human donor in good health (CMV status not recorded). Some clones in this sample may be carry-over from other donors' samples. The nucleotide sequence is TGTGCCAGCAGGGGGATGGGGAGAGGGTACGAGCAGTACTTC. This gives the protein CASRGMGRGYEQYF.